This T cell receptor beta chain stems from a study of OX40 agonist ivuxolimab in advanced cancers. Study in general: Enrollees could have had prior anti-PD-1, anti-PD-L1 or anti-CTLA-4 therapy, which 35% to 40% had received.

Regarding the study as a whole: The antigens recognized by the expanded peripheral T cells, that is their antigen specificity, were not determined.

As regards this clone: As yet, its antigen is unknown.

If patients had autoimmune disease history or systemic immunosuppression, they were excluded. Germline V lookup: CDR1 SNHLY, CDR2 FYNNEI. This CDR3 has 14 amino acids. Trimming removed 6 bases at V and 6 bases at J, with 15 bases between. Measured with immunoSEQ multiplex PCR; TCRdb has only the in-frame clones, and not every one. The sample yields about 59,000 clones, 94% seen once. This specimen consisted of CD4+ or CD8+ T cells sorted from blood, obtained in a trial of the OX40 agonist ivuxolimab. The clonotype comes from an adult with an advanced solid tumor such as melanoma, head and neck, liver or kidney cancer. The chain employs TRBV2 and TRBJ1-5; D is undetermined. Here the CDR3 DNA reads TGTGCCAGCAGCGAATCAAGATGGGGTCAGCCCCAGCATTTT. As protein: CASSESRWGQPQHF.